The present T cell receptor beta chain was sequenced within a study of CD8+ T cells in alopecia areata. Study as a whole: Tofacitinib administration to treated patients was oral, at 5 to 10 mg twice daily.

From germline, CDR1 is SQVTM and CDR2 ANQGSEA. There are 11 residues in the CDR3. Trimming stripped 7 bases from V and 3 bases from J, with 7 bases between. This clone has only a few counts. Reverse transcribed after extraction, RNA yielded cDNA as the sequencing template. Data came from immunoSEQ multiplex PCR; TCRdb stores just in-frame clones and leaves some out. The sample lists fewer than 250,000 clones, roughly two fifths occurring once. The treatment here: oral pan-JAK inhibitor, 5-10 mg twice daily. The sequenced sample was CD4+ T cells sorted from blood, obtained between weeks 36 and 40, from a patient treated with tofacitinib. This sequence joins TRBV29-1 and TRBJ2-1, with unresolved D. This TCR was sampled from a human donor with alopecia areata. The CDR3 loop reads CSAGGYNEQFF. The CDR3 nucleotides are TGCAGCGCCGGCGGCTACAATGAGCAGTTCTTC.